The TCR beta chain described here comes from a study of shared clonotypes between healthy human individuals. Assay used: immunoSEQ multiplex PCR; TCRdb lists only in-frame clones, some missing. The top ten clones hold 1.2% of a sample with 1.5 million to 2.5 million clones, approximately 94% of them seen once. Naive CD8 cells comprised CD45RO-negative, CCR7-positively selected cells, excluding terminally differentiated effector memory CD45RA+ cells. Whole-study results and caveats: A handful of donors had approximately 4.6% of their naive CD4 clonotypes in common.

The germline V and J ends were trimmed by 4 bases and 6 bases, with 13 bases remaining between them. The CDR3 sequence is 14 residues long. Germline V CDR1 and CDR2: SGHRS, YFSETQ. About this clone itself: The target antigen is unknown.

This receptor was identified in a man aged 18 to 30 in good health. The genes are TRBV5-1 and TRBJ1-4, with D perhaps matching TRBD1 (5 bases). Material: naive CD8+ T cells sorted from blood. In DNA, the CDR3 is TGCGCCAGCAGCCAACGGTTAGGGGATGAAAAACTGTTTTTT. Its translation is CASSQRLGDEKLFF.